These 30 T cell receptor beta chains were all obtained from the same sample, sequenced in a study of control samples from healthy donors and cancer patients. Measured with immunoSEQ multiplex PCR; TCRdb has only the in-frame clones, and not every one. In the table there are 150,000 or so clones, 85% to 95% of which are singletons. The sequenced material came from PBMCs. The source is a man aged 60 to 69 with colorectal cancer.

CDR3 amino acids: CASSATYEQYF. The CDR3 DNA follows: TGTGCCAGCAGCGCCACCTACGAGCAGTACTTC. The chain carries TRBV9 and TRBJ2-7; the D is unclear. V shed 3 bases and J shed 2 bases, with 3 bases lying between them. Germline CDR1 is SGDLS and CDR2 is YYNGEE. The CDR3 spans 11 residues.

This chain links TRBV2 with TRBJ1-6; D unresolved. CDR3 length: 14 residues. V lost 6 bases to trimming and J lost 5 bases, with 11 bases between them. CDR1 and CDR2 from the germline V gene are SNHLY and FYNNEI. CDR3 sequence: CASRKDGDNSPLHF. The CDR3 nucleotides are TGTGCCAGCAGGAAAGACGGAGATAATTCACCCCTCCACTTT.

The rearrangement uses TRBV5-4 and TRBJ2-3, with TRBD1 matching over 8 bases. V gave up 0 bases and J gave up 5 bases; unmatched junction bases: 5. Germline V CDR1 and CDR2: SGHNT, YYREEE (reference sequence). This CDR3 has 15 amino acids. CDR3 region: CASSLAPGGLDTQYF. CDR3 in DNA: TGTGCCAGCAGCTTGGCTCCAGGGGGCCTAGATACGCAGTATTTT.

This sequence joins TRBV11-2 and TRBJ2-7; D tentatively fits TRBD1 or TRBD2 (5 bases each). CDR1 is SGHAT, CDR2 FQNNGV, per germline. Trimming pared 5 bases from V and 2 bases from J, leaving 13 bases between. CDR3 size: 14 residues. CDR3 in DNA: TGTGCCAGCAGCCCAACCCGGGGACCCTACGAGCAGTACTTC. Encoded protein: CASSPTRGPYEQYF.

CDR3 in amino acids: CASSHGLWEKLFF. As DNA, the CDR3 is TGCGCCAGCAGCCACGGCCTGTGGGAAAAACTGTTTTTT. The chain has TRBV4-1 and TRBJ1-4; no clear D gene. Germline loops: CDR1 MGHRA, CDR2 YSYEKL. V lost 3 bases, J lost 8 bases, and 10 bases lay in between. The CDR3 runs 13 residues.

This clone was detected a few times. The chain couples TRBV10-3 to TRBJ1-1, with 7 bases matching TRBD1. Germline lookup yields CDR1 ENHRY and CDR2 SYGVKD. Trimming took 3 bases from V and 2 from J; bases not matched to a gene: 12. The CDR3 is 17 amino acids. CDR3 sequence: CAISDNRGSDFNTEAFF. The CDR3 bases are TGTGCCATCAGTGATAACAGGGGATCGGACTTCAACACTGAAGCTTTCTTT.

This clone was observed once. The V gene is TRBV11-2, the J gene TRBJ2-7; D might be TRBD1 (6 bases). The CDR3 consists of 14 residues. V was clipped by 1 base and J by 4 bases, with 11 bases between them. The germline CDR1 and CDR2 sequences are SGHAT and FQNNGV. The CDR3 protein is CASSLAGETYEQYF. CDR3 nucleotide sequence: TGTGCCAGCAGCTTAGCAGGGGAGACGTACGAGCAGTACTTC.

The rearrangement joins TRBV24-1 to TRBJ2-7, with 7 nucleotides matching TRBD1. Germline V gene data show CDR1 as KGHDR and CDR2 as SFDVKD. The CDR3 totals 13 residues. Losses at the gene ends were 4 bases for V and 6 bases for J; bases not matched to a gene: 5. CDR3 amino acids: CATSDPGQVEQYF. The DNA for the CDR3 is TGTGCCACCAGTGACCCTGGACAGGTCGAGCAGTACTTC.

V and J are TRBV30 and TRBJ1-4; no clear D. Trimming pared 1 base from V and 2 bases from J, leaving 14 bases between. This CDR3 has 16 amino acids. Germline CDR1 and CDR2: GTSNPN and SVGIG (reference sequence). The chain's CDR3 is CAWSGRAGATNEKLFF. The CDR3 nucleotides are TGTGCCTGGAGTGGTAGAGCCGGCGCCACTAATGAAAAACTGTTTTTT.

V and J are TRBV6-1 and TRBJ2-7; D not certain. Trimming took off 2 bases at V and 6 bases at J, with 23 bases between the two ends. The CDR3 consists of 17 residues. Per the germline V gene, CDR1 is MNHNS and CDR2 is SASEGT. The CDR3 is CASSETLFGESPGEQYF. The CDR3 DNA sequence: TGTGCCAGCAGTGAAACTTTATTTGGGGAAAGTCCTGGCGAGCAGTACTTC.

V and J are TRBV2 and TRBJ1-1; TRBD1 agrees at 7 bases. Germline V gives CDR1 SNHLY, CDR2 FYNNEI. J gave up 1 base and V 6 bases, and 5 bases lay outside the gene matches. This CDR3 spans 14 amino acids. The CDR3 coding sequence is TGTGCCAGCAGAGGACAGGCGACGAACACTGAAGCTTTCTTT. This gives the protein CASRGQATNTEAFF. Drawing the rest from reference TRBV2 and TRBJ1-1, the complete variable domain is EPEVTQTPSHQVTQMGQEVILRCVPISNHLYFYWYRQILGQKVEFLVSFYNNEISEKSEIFDDQFSVERPDGSNFTLKIRSTKLEDSAMYFCASRGQATNTEAFFGQGTRLTVV.

The V call is TRBV9, the J call TRBJ2-3, with TRBD2 matching over 11 bases. CDR3 length: 15 amino acids. Trimming took 3 bases from V and 4 from J; bases not matched to a gene: 4. The V gene's germline CDR1 is SGDLS and CDR2 YYNGEE. This CDR3 reads CASSGSGGAADTQYF. The CDR3 coding sequence is TGTGCCAGCAGCGGTAGCGGGGGGGCAGCAGATACGCAGTATTTT.

This chain joins TRBV7-9 and TRBJ2-3; D perhaps matches TRBD1 (5 bases). In germline, CDR1 is SEHNR, CDR2 FQNEAQ (reference sequence). CDR3 length: 16 amino acids. V lost 5 bases and J 6 bases, leaving 21 bases between the germline ends. CDR3 sequence reads: CASSRNPRQPGDTQYF. DNA for the CDR3: TGTGCCAGCAGCCGGAACCCCCGACAGCCTGGGGATACGCAGTATTTT.

This sequence joins TRBV9 and TRBJ2-3; 7 positions match TRBD1. Germline-derived CDR1 and CDR2 are SGDLS and YYNGEE. Losses at the gene ends were 5 bases for V and 0 bases for J; bases not matched to a gene: 6. The CDR3 has 15 residues. The CDR3 DNA follows: TGTGCCAGCAGGGTGGGACAGCGAAGCACAGATACGCAGTATTTT. It yields the protein CASRVGQRSTDTQYF. Together with reference TRBV9 and TRBJ2-3, the CDR3 gives the full variable domain: DSGVTQTPKHLITATGQRVTLRCSPRSGDLSVYWYQQSLDQGLQFLIQYYNGEERAKGNILERFSAQQFPDLHSELNLSSLELGDSALYFCASRVGQRSTDTQYFGPGTRLTVL.

The chain combines TRBV10-3 with TRBJ1-6, with 9 bases aligning to TRBD1. The CDR3 spans 13 residues. Per germline, CDR1 ENHRY and CDR2 SYGVKD. V dropped 8 bases and J dropped 5; count of bases not matched to a gene: 1. DNA of the CDR3: TGTGCCATCCGACAGGGGGATAATTCACCCCTCCACTTT. The encoded protein is CAIRQGDNSPLHF.

The V gene is TRBV5-1, the J gene TRBJ1-1, with 10 bases that match TRBD1. Per germline, CDR1 SGHRS and CDR2 YFSETQ. Trimming removed 5 bases from V and 1 base from J; junction bases left unmatched: 2. CDR3 length: 14 residues. CDR3 DNA sequence: TGCGCCAGCAGTAGGGACAGGGGGAACACTGAAGCTTTCTTT. Its translation: CASSRDRGNTEAFF.

This chain links TRBV19 with TRBJ1-1, with D possibly matching TRBD1 (6 bases). Germline V gives CDR1 LNHDA, CDR2 SQIVND (reference sequence). The germline V and J ends were trimmed by 4 bases and 1 base, with 16 bases remaining between them. The CDR3 spans 16 residues. CDR3: CASSSYRGPSNTEAFF. CDR3 DNA sequence: TGTGCCAGTAGTAGCTACCGGGGGCCTTCGAACACTGAAGCTTTCTTT.

The rearrangement joins TRBV12-3 or TRBV12-4 to TRBJ1-4; D call uncertain. This CDR3 region has 12 residues. Trimming took 6 bases from V and 7 from J, leaving 9 bases between them. CDR3 DNA sequence: TGTGCCAGCAGGAATTATGGTGAAAAACTGTTTTTT. Amino acid sequence: CASRNYGEKLFF.

This clone has a single count. The V and J genes are TRBV29-1 and TRBJ2-6; no firm D call. Germline assignment: CDR1 SQVTM and CDR2 ANQGSEA. This CDR3 has 13 residues. Trimming pared 4 bases from V and 0 bases from J, leaving 4 bases between. CDR3 protein: CSVGNSGANVLTF. The CDR3 DNA follows: TGCAGCGTTGGTAACTCTGGGGCCAACGTCCTGACTTTC. The entire variable domain, with the rest obtained from reference TRBV29-1 and TRBJ2-6, is as follows: SAVISQKPSRDICQRGTSLTIQCQVDSQVTMMFWYRQQPGQSLTLIATANQGSEATYESGFVIDKFPISRPNLTFSTLTVSNMSPEDSSIYLCSVGNSGANVLTFGAGSRLTVL.

The J gene is TRBJ1-6, the V gene TRBV5-1; 10 bases match TRBD1. CDR3 length: 14 residues. The V segment lost 4 bases and the J segment 10 bases; nucleotides outside the gene matches: 5. Germline CDR1 SGHRS, CDR2 YFSETQ. CDR3 DNA: TGCGCCAGCAGCCCCGGGACAGGGGTCTCACCCCTCCACTTT. It is translated as CASSPGTGVSPLHF.

This rearrangement joins TRBV12-3 or TRBV12-4 to TRBJ1-2; D unresolved. The length of the CDR3 is 13 residues. Trimming shortened V by 6 bases and J by 8 bases, and 16 bases separated the two germline ends. CDR3 nucleotides: TGTGCCAGCAGCTTCCAGCAAGATGGAGGCTACACCTTC. Its protein is CASSFQQDGGYTF.

This rearrangement joins TRBV29-1 to TRBJ1-2; tentative D call: TRBD1 (6 bases). The ends were cut back, 6 bases at V and 4 bases at J, with 9 bases in the middle. Germline V gives CDR1 SQVTM, CDR2 ANQGSEA. The CDR3 has 11 residues. CDR3 residues: CSVLGGYGYTF. CDR3 in DNA: TGCAGCGTGCTAGGGGGCTATGGCTACACCTTC.

The chain links TRBV6-2 or TRBV6-3 to TRBJ2-2, with TRBD1 identical over 11 bases. Per the germline V gene, CDR1 is MNHEY and CDR2 is SVGEGT. The CDR3 spans 18 residues. The V gene end was trimmed by 4 bases and the J gene end by 5 bases; junction bases not matched to a gene: 12. CDR3 sequence: CASSSDRGRSYRTGELFF. The CDR3 nucleotides read TGTGCCAGCAGTTCGGACAGGGGGCGAAGCTATCGGACCGGGGAGCTGTTTTTT.

This clone was seen once. The identical CDR3 is also encoded by other nucleotide sequences in the sample. This chain uses TRBV7-9 with TRBJ1-5; the D gene is possibly TRBD1 (5 bases). The CDR3 covers 15 residues. V was shortened by 2 bases and J by 0 bases, with 8 bases between the two germline ends. CDR1 is SEHNR and CDR2 is FQNEAQ in the germline V gene (reference sequence). The CDR3 DNA follows: TGTGCCAGCAGCTTACGGGGGGATAGCAATCAGCCCCAGCATTTT. Translating gives CASSLRGDSNQPQHF.

The rearrangement uses TRBV5-4 and TRBJ1-2; TRBD1 matches at 8 bases. Trimming cost V 6 bases and J 4 bases; bases outside gene matches: 11. Per the germline V gene, CDR1 is SGHNT and CDR2 is YYREEE (reference sequence). The CDR3 spans 15 residues. The CDR3 nucleotides read TGTGCCAGCACCCACCGGGACAGGCTAGTCTATGGCTACACCTTC. Its protein product is CASTHRDRLVYGYTF. The full variable domain, completed using reference TRBV5-4 and TRBJ1-2, is ETGVTQSPTHLIKTRGQQVTLRCSSQSGHNTVSWYQQALGQGPQFIFQYYREEENGRGNFPPRFSGLQFPNYSSELNVNALELDDSALYLCASTHRDRLVYGYTFGSGTRLTVV.

This clone was counted between two and nine times. This chain uses TRBV2 with TRBJ1-5; 8 nucleotides agree with TRBD1. There are 15 residues in the CDR3. In germline, CDR1 is SNHLY, CDR2 FYNNEI. J gave up 5 bases and V 5 bases, and 8 bases lay outside the gene matches. The CDR3 DNA is TGTGCCAGCAGTCCGGACAGGGTTGAGGATCAGCCCCAGCATTTT. Its protein is CASSPDRVEDQPQHF.

The chain has TRBV13 and TRBJ2-5, with D possibly TRBD2 on 6 matching bases. This CDR3 spans 14 amino acids. Trimming took off 7 bases at V and 4 bases at J, with 16 bases between the two ends. Germline V gives CDR1 PRHDT, CDR2 FYEKMQ (reference sequence). CDR3 coding DNA: TGTGCCAGCACCTCCGGACTTAGCGGAGAGACCCAGTACTTC. This translates into CASTSGLSGETQYF.

The genes are TRBV27 and TRBJ2-2; D not resolved. The CDR3 has 16 amino acids. Trimming pared 2 bases from V and 0 bases from J, leaving 10 bases between. From germline, CDR1 is MNHEY and CDR2 SMNVEV (reference sequence). The CDR3 loop is CASSLEPFPNTGELFF. DNA for the CDR3: TGTGCCAGCAGTTTAGAACCTTTCCCGAACACCGGGGAGCTGTTTTTT.

The chain uses TRBV6-5 and TRBJ1-2; a possible D gene is TRBD1 (6 bases). Germline values: CDR1 MNHEY, CDR2 SVGAGI. The CDR3 loop spans 12 amino acids. V gave up 6 bases and J gave up 8 bases, with 13 bases separating them. The CDR3 sequence: CASSRGGGGYTF. CDR3 in DNA: TGTGCCAGCAGCAGGGGCGGCGGCGGCTACACCTTC.

The gene calls are TRBV5-8 and TRBJ1-2; D possibly corresponds to TRBD1 (6 bases). Trimming shortened V by 5 bases and J by 4 bases, and 15 bases separated the two germline ends. This CDR3 is 14 amino acids long. Germline V gives CDR1 SGHTS, CDR2 YDEGEE. CDR3 nucleotides: TGTGCCAGCAGAGGATTACAGGGAGCCTATGGCTACACCTTC. This sequence encodes CASRGLQGAYGYTF.